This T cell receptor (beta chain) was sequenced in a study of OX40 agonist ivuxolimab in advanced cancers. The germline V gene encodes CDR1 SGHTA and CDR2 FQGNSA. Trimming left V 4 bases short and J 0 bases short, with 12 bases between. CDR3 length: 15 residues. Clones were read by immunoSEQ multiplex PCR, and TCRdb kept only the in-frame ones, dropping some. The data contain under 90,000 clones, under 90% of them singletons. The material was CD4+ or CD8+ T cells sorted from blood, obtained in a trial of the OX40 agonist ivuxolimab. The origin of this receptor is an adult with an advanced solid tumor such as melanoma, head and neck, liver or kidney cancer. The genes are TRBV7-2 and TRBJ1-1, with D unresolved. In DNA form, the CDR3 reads TGTGCCAGCAGCTCCTCGATTAGCATGAACACTGAAGCTTTCTTT. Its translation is CASSSSISMNTEAFF.